This T cell receptor (beta chain) was recovered during a study of OX40 agonist ivuxolimab in advanced cancers. V lost 7 bases to trimming and J lost 7 bases, with 14 bases between them. Germline CDR1 is SNHLY and CDR2 is FYNNEI. The length of the CDR3 is 13 residues. TCRdb's table, derived via immunoSEQ multiplex PCR, lists solely in-frame clones and lacks some. The repertoire has some 78,000 clones, roughly nine tenths of them found once; the top ten carry approximately 3%. This clonotype was obtained from an adult with an advanced solid tumor such as melanoma, head and neck, liver or kidney cancer. Sequenced here: CD4+ or CD8+ T cells sorted from blood, sampled in a trial of the OX40 agonist ivuxolimab. The rearrangement uses TRBV2 and TRBJ1-5, with D perhaps TRBD1 (6 bases). In DNA form, the CDR3 reads TGTGCCAGCATGTCACAGGGAGACCAGCCCCAGCATTTT. Protein product: CASMSQGDQPQHF.